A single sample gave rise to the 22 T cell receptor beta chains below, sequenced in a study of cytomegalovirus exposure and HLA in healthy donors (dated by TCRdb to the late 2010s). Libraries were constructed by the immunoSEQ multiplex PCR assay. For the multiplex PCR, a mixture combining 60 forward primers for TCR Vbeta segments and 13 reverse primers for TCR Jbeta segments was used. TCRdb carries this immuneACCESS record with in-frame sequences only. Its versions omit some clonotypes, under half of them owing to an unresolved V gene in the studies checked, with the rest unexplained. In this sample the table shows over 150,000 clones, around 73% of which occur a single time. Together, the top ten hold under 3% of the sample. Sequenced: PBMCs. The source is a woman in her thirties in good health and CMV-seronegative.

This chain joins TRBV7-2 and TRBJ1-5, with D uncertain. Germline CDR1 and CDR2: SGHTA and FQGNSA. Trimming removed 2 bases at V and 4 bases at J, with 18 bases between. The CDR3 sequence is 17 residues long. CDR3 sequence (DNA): TGTGCCAGCAGCTTATGGGCCCTGGATACGGGAAATCAGCCCCAGCATTTT. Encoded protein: CASSLWALDTGNQPQHF.

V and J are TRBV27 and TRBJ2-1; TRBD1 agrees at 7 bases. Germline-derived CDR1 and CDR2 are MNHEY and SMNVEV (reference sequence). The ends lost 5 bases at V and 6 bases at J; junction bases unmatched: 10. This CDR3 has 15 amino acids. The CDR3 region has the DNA TGTGCCAGCAGTCGACAGGGAATTTATCTCAATGAGCAGTTCTTC. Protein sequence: CASSRQGIYLNEQFF.

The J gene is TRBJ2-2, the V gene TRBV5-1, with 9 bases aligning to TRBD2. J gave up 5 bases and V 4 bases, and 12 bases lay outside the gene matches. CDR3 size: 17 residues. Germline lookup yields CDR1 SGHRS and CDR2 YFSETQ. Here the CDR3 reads CASSQHLAGRPTGELFF. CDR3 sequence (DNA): TGCGCCAGCAGCCAACATCTAGCGGGGAGACCGACCGGGGAGCTGTTTTTT.

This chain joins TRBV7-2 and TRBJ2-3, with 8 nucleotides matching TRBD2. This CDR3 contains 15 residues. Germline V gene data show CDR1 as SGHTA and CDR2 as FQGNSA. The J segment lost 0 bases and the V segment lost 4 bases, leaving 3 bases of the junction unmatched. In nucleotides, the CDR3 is TGTGCCAGCAGCTATAGCGGGGCTAGCACAGATACGCAGTATTTT. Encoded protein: CASSYSGASTDTQYF. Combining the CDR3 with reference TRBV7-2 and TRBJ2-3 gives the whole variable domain GAGVSQSPSNKVTEKGKDVELRCDPISGHTALYWYRQSLGQGLEFLIYFQGNSAPDKSGLPSDRFSAERTGGSVSTLTIQRTQQEDSAVYLCASSYSGASTDTQYFGPGTRLTVL.

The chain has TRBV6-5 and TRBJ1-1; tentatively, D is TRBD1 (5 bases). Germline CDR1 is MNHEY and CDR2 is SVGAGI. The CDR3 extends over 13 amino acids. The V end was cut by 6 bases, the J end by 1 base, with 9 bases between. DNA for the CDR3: TGTGCCAGCAGACACGGACAGAACACTGAAGCTTTCTTT. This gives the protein CASRHGQNTEAFF.

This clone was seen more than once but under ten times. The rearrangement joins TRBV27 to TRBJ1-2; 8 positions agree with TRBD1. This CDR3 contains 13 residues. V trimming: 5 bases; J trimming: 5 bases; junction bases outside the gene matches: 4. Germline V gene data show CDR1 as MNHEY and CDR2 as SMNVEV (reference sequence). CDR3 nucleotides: TGTGCCAGCAGTCCTGACAGGGGATATGGCTACACCTTC. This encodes CASSPDRGYGYTF.

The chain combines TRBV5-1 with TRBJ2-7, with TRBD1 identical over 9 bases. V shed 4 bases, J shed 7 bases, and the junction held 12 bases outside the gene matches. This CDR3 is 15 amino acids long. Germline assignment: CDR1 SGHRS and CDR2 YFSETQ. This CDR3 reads CASSPDFTGGGEQYF. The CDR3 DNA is TGCGCCAGCAGCCCGGATTTCACAGGGGGCGGTGAGCAGTACTTC.

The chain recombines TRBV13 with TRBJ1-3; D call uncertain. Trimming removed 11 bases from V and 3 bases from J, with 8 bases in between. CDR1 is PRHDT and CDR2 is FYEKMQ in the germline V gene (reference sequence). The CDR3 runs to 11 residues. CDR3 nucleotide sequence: TGTGCCGGCTCACGTGGAAACACCATATATTTT. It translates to CAGSRGNTIYF.

Here the CDR3 DNA reads TGTGCCAGCAGTGCCAGGGACAGGGTGGACACTGAAGCTTTCTTT. The encoded protein is CASSARDRVDTEAFF. The genes are TRBV25-1 and TRBJ1-1; 9 bases map to TRBD1. CDR3 size: 15 residues. V trimming: 4 bases; J trimming: 3 bases; junction bases outside the gene matches: 6. Germline-derived CDR1 and CDR2 are MGHDK and SYGVNS.

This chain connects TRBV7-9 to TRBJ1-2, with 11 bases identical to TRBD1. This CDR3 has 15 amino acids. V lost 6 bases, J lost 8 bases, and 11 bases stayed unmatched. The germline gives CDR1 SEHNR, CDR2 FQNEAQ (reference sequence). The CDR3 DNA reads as TGTGCCAGCAGTAATTCTGGACAGGGGGCAAGAGGCTACACCTTC. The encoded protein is CASSNSGQGARGYTF.

CDR3 DNA: TGTGCCAGCAGTGACCGGGACAGGGTTCCTTACGAGCAGTACTTC. Protein product: CASSDRDRVPYEQYF. The chain has TRBV28 and TRBJ2-7; TRBD1 agrees at 9 bases. Germline lookup yields CDR1 MDHEN and CDR2 SYDVKM. The CDR3 has 15 residues. Trimming cost V 5 bases and J 4 bases; bases outside gene matches: 9.

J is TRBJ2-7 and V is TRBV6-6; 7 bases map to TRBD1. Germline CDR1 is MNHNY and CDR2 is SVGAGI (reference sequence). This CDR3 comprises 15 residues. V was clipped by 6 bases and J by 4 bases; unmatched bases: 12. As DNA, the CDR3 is TGTGCCAGCAGGCATTTGACAGGGACGATATACGAGCAGTACTTC. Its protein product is CASRHLTGTIYEQYF.

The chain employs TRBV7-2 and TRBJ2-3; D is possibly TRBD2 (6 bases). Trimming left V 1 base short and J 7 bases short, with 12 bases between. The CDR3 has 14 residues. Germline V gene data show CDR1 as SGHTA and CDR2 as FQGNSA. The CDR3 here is CASSLVAGQYTQYF. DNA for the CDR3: TGTGCCAGCAGCTTAGTGGCGGGGCAATATACGCAGTATTTT. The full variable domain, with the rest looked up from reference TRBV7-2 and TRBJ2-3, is GAGVSQSPSNKVTEKGKDVELRCDPISGHTALYWYRQSLGQGLEFLIYFQGNSAPDKSGLPSDRFSAERTGGSVSTLTIQRTQQEDSAVYLCASSLVAGQYTQYFGPGTRLTVL.

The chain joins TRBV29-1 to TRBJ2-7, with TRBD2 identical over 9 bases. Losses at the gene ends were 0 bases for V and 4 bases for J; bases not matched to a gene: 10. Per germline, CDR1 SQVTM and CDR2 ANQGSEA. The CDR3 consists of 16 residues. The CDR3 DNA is TGCAGCGTTGAAGATCTTTCGGCTAGCGGGATGTACGAGCAGTACTTC. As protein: CSVEDLSASGMYEQYF.

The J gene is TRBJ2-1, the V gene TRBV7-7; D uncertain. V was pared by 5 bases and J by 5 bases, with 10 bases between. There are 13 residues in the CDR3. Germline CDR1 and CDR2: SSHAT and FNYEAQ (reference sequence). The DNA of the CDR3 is TGTGCCAGCAGCCCCGTCACTCACAATGAGCAGTTCTTC. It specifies CASSPVTHNEQFF.

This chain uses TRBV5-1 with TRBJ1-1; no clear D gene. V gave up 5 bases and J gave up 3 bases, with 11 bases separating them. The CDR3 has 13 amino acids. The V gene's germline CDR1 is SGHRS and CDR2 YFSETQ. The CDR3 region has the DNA TGCGCCAGCAGTCTATTCGGGGACACTGAAGCTTTCTTT. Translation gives CASSLFGDTEAFF.

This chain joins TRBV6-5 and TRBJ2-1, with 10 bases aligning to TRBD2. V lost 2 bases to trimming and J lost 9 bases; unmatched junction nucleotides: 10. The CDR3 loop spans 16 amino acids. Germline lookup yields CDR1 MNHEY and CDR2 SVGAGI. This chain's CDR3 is CASSYPSGSKGTEQFF. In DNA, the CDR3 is TGTGCCAGCAGTTACCCTAGCGGGAGTAAAGGGACTGAGCAGTTCTTC.

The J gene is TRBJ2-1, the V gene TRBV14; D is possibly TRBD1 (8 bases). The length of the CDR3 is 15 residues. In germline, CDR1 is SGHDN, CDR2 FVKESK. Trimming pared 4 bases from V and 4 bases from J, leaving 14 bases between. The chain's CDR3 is CASSRKQGGYNEQFF. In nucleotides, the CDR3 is TGTGCCAGCAGCCGTAAACAGGGGGGGTACAATGAGCAGTTCTTC.

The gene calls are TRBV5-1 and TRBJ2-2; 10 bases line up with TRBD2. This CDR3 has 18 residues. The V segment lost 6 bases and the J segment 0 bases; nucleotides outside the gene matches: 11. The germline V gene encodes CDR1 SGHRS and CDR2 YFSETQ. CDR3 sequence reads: CASKLQKLAGSNTGELFF. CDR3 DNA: TGCGCCAGCAAATTACAGAAACTAGCGGGATCGAACACCGGGGAGCTGTTTTTT.

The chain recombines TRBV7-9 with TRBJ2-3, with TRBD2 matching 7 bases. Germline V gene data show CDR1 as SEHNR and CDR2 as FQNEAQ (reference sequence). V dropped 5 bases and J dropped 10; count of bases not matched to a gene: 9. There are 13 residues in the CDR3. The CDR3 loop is CASSRELGRAQYF. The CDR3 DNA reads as TGTGCCAGCAGCCGGGAGCTTGGGAGGGCGCAGTATTTT.

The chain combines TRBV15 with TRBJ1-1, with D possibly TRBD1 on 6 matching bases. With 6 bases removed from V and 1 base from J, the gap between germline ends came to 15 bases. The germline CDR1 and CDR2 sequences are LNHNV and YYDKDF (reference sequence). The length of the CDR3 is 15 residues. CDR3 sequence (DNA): TGTGCCACCAGAGAGAGACAGGACGGGAACACTGAAGCTTTCTTT. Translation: CATRERQDGNTEAFF.

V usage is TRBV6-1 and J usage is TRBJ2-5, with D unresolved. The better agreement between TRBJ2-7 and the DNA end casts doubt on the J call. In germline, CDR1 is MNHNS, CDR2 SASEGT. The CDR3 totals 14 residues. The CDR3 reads CASNHLESSYEQYF. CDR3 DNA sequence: TGTGCCAGCAACCACCTAGAGAGCTCCTACGAGCAGTACTTC.